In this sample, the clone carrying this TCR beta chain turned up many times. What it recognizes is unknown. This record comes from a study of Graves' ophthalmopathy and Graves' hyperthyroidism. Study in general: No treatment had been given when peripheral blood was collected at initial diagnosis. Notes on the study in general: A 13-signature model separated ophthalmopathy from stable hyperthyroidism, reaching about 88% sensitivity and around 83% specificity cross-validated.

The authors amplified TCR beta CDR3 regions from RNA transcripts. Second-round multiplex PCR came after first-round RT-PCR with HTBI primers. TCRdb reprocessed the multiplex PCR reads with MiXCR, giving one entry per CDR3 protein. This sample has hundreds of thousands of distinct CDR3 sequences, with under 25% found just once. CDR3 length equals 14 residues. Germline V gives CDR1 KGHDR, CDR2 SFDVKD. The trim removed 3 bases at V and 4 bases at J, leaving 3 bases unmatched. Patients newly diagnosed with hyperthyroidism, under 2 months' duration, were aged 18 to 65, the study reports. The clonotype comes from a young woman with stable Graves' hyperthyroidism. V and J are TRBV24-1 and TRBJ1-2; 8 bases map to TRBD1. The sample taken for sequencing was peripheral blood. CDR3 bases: TGTGCCACCAGTGATCGACAGGGGCCCTATGGCTACACCTTC. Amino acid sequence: CATSDRQGPYGYTF.